One and the same sample provided the 27 T cell receptor beta chains below, sequenced in a study of T cell therapy after organ transplantation. No cognate antigen is known for these TCRs. Using immunoSEQ multiplex PCR, the repertoire was profiled, and TCRdb retains in-frame clones only, with some absent. Of approximately 20,000 clones in the sample, roughly four fifths were seen once. Time point in this sample: 4-8 weeks after completion of therapy. This sample comprised CD8+ T cells from blood, obtained after autologous CMV-specific T cell therapy. These receptors all stem from a human patient who had received a solid organ transplant and had CMV disease. Some T cells here may be from the graft donor.

V is TRBV2 and J is TRBJ2-7; D is unclear. V lost 3 bases and J lost 2, with 8 bases in between. Looked up from germline, CDR1 is SNHLY and CDR2 is FYNNEI. The CDR3 covers 13 residues. For the CDR3, the DNA is TGTGCCAGCAGTGACCAAGACCCCTACGAGCAGTACTTC. This gives the protein CASSDQDPYEQYF.

The chain joins TRBV11-2 to TRBJ1-1; 10 bases are shared with TRBD1. This CDR3 has 16 residues. Germline assignment: CDR1 SGHAT and CDR2 FQNNGV. Trimming cost V 1 base and J 7 bases; bases outside gene matches: 9. The CDR3 region is CASSLGPGTGVSEAFF. The CDR3 nucleotides read TGTGCCAGCAGCTTAGGTCCCGGGACAGGGGTTAGTGAAGCTTTCTTT.

J is TRBJ1-1 and V is TRBV30; D ambiguous. V shed 5 bases and J shed 4 bases, with 11 bases lying between them. Per germline, CDR1 GTSNPN and CDR2 SVGIG (reference sequence). This CDR3 region has 12 residues. This chain's CDR3 is CAWEMGSTEAFF. The CDR3 bases are TGTGCCTGGGAAATGGGGAGCACTGAAGCTTTCTTT. The entire variable domain, with the rest obtained from reference TRBV30 and TRBJ1-1, is as follows: SQTIHQWPATLVQPVGSPLSLECTVEGTSNPNLYWYRQAAGRGLQLLFYSVGIGQISSEVPQNLSASRPQDRQFILSSKKLLLSDSGFYLCAWEMGSTEAFFGQGTRLTVV.

CDR3 coding DNA: TGCAGCGTTGGTTACGGGACACATTACAATGAGCAGTTCTTC. Protein sequence: CSVGYGTHYNEQFF. The chain couples TRBV29-1 to TRBJ2-1; D may be TRBD1 (6 bases). The V gene lost 4 bases and the J gene lost 4 bases, with 14 bases spanning the gap. The CDR3 is made up of 14 amino acids. From germline, CDR1 is SQVTM and CDR2 ANQGSEA.

The V gene is TRBV4-2, the J gene TRBJ2-7, with a weak D call TRBD2 (5 bases). Germline values: CDR1 LGHNA, CDR2 YNFKEQ. V lost 6 bases and J 0 bases, leaving 9 bases between the germline ends. The CDR3 has 13 amino acids. CDR3: CASRGADSYEQYF. The CDR3 coding sequence is TGTGCCAGCAGGGGAGCGGACTCCTACGAGCAGTACTTC.

This rearrangement joins TRBV27 to TRBJ2-3, with 7 bases fitting TRBD1. Looked up from germline, CDR1 is MNHEY and CDR2 is SMNVEV (reference sequence). The V segment lost 6 bases and the J segment 4 bases; nucleotides outside the gene matches: 10. The CDR3 has 15 amino acids. The CDR3 nucleotides are TGTGCCAGCAGCCTGACAGGGTTACTTTCAGATACGCAGTATTTT. This gives the protein CASSLTGLLSDTQYF.

The chain uses TRBV18 and TRBJ1-1; weak D call: TRBD1 (5 bases). Trimming pared 3 bases from V and 2 bases from J, leaving 10 bases between. The CDR3 runs to 14 residues. Germline V CDR1 and CDR2: KGHSH, LQKENI. The CDR3 region is CASSPPRDNTEAFF. CDR3 nucleotide sequence: TGTGCCAGCTCACCGCCCAGGGACAACACTGAAGCTTTCTTT.

In this sample, this clone turned up a few times. The V call is TRBV6-5, the J call TRBJ1-4; D may be TRBD1 (5 bases). Looked up from germline, CDR1 is MNHEY and CDR2 is SVGAGI. This CDR3 spans 14 amino acids. The V and J ends lost 3 bases and 4 bases respectively, with 9 bases between them. CDR3 region: CASSYGGNNEKLFF. In DNA, the CDR3 is TGTGCCAGCAGTTATGGGGGGAATAATGAAAAACTGTTTTTT.

The chain is built from TRBV5-4 and TRBJ2-7; D tentatively reads TRBD1 or TRBD2 (6 bases each). CDR1 and CDR2 from the germline V gene are SGHNT and YYREEE (reference sequence). This CDR3 is built from 17 residues. The V end was cut by 4 bases, the J end by 4 bases, with 24 bases between. The CDR3 sequence: CASSPGAGRRDLYEQYF. CDR3 nucleotides: TGTGCCAGCAGCCCGGGGGCGGGTAGAAGGGACCTTTACGAGCAGTACTTC.

For the CDR3, the DNA is TGTGCCAGCAGCTTCCCTAGCGGGAGGGGCTCTTACGAGCAGTACTTC. It translates to CASSFPSGRGSYEQYF. This rearrangement joins TRBV7-2 to TRBJ2-7, with 12 bases identical to TRBD2. Trimming removed 3 bases from V and 4 bases from J; junction bases left unmatched: 7. Germline CDR1 SGHTA, CDR2 FQGNSA. CDR3 length: 16 amino acids.

The chain is built from TRBV6-1 and TRBJ1-5; TRBD1 matches at 11 bases. J gave up 0 bases and V 1 base, and 11 bases lay outside the gene matches. CDR3 size: 20 residues. Germline CDR1 is MNHNS and CDR2 is SASEGT. CDR3 in amino acids: CASSEDLGQGGLLSNQPQHF. The CDR3 nucleotides are TGTGCCAGCAGTGAAGATCTGGGACAGGGGGGACTACTTAGCAATCAGCCCCAGCATTTT.

The chain links TRBV18 to TRBJ2-7; TRBD2 is a possible D gene (5 bases). This CDR3 region has 17 residues. CDR1 and CDR2 (germline): KGHSH, LQKENI. V was trimmed by 2 bases and J by 0 bases, leaving 17 bases between them. CDR3 nucleotide sequence: TGTGCCAGCTCACCAGGAGGATCTGGTTCCTTCTCCTACGAGCAGTACTTC. Its protein is CASSPGGSGSFSYEQYF.

The chain carries TRBV4-2 and TRBJ2-1; 8 positions agree with TRBD2. Germline V gives CDR1 LGHNA, CDR2 YNFKEQ. V gave up 1 base and J gave up 3 bases; unmatched junction bases: 8. The length of the CDR3 is 17 residues. The CDR3 here is CASSQGPAGVSYNEQFF. For the CDR3, the DNA is TGTGCCAGCAGCCAAGGCCCAGCGGGAGTGAGCTACAATGAGCAGTTCTTC.

The V call is TRBV19, the J call TRBJ1-2; TRBD1 matches 11 bases. J lost 0 bases, V lost 7 bases, and 10 bases had no gene match. Germline assignment: CDR1 LNHDA and CDR2 SQIVND (reference sequence). The CDR3 has 17 amino acids. CDR3 in amino acids: CASTSWGQGGSNYGYTF. In nucleotides, the CDR3 is TGTGCCAGTACCTCCTGGGGACAGGGGGGATCTAACTATGGCTACACCTTC.

The chain has TRBV6-1 and TRBJ1-5; D is uncertain. Germline values: CDR1 MNHNS, CDR2 SASEGT. The V gene lost 3 bases and the J gene lost 5 bases, with 14 bases spanning the gap. This CDR3 is 15 amino acids long. Here the CDR3 reads CASSERAGLHQPQHF. DNA for the CDR3: TGTGCCAGCAGTGAGCGAGCGGGGTTGCATCAGCCCCAGCATTTT.

The chain employs TRBV27 and TRBJ1-5; D may be TRBD1 (5 bases). The germline V gene has CDR1 MNHEY and CDR2 SMNVEV (reference sequence). CDR3 size: 13 residues. Deletions cut 3 bases from V and 12 bases from J, with 15 bases between. The CDR3: CASSFTGPWDQHF. The CDR3 nucleotides read TGTGCCAGCAGTTTTACAGGTCCCTGGGACCAGCATTTT.

This chain links TRBV29-1 with TRBJ2-7; 7 bases are shared with TRBD1. Germline V lookup: CDR1 SQVTM, CDR2 ANQGSEA. CDR3 length: 12 amino acids. V trimming: 3 bases; J trimming: 4 bases; junction bases outside the gene matches: 3. The CDR3, as DNA: TGCAGCGTTGACGTGACAGGGTACGAGCAGTACTTC. This gives the protein CSVDVTGYEQYF.

The rearrangement uses TRBV2 and TRBJ1-3; tentatively, D is TRBD1 (5 bases). This CDR3 contains 15 residues. Per the germline V gene, CDR1 is SNHLY and CDR2 is FYNNEI. Trimming cost V 8 bases and J 1 base, with 15 bases left between them. The CDR3 loop is CASSRGERSGNTIYF. For the CDR3, the DNA is TGTGCCAGCTCAAGGGGAGAAAGGTCTGGAAACACCATATATTTT.

V is TRBV11-2 and J is TRBJ2-1; 13 bases align to TRBD2. Germline CDR1 is SGHAT and CDR2 is FQNNGV. The CDR3 runs 17 residues. V lost 4 bases to trimming and J lost 8 bases; unmatched junction nucleotides: 11. The chain's CDR3 is CASSSTEGTSGIDEQFF. As DNA, the CDR3 is TGTGCCAGCAGCTCCACGGAAGGGACTAGCGGGATTGATGAGCAGTTCTTC.

The CDR3: CASSTRDRKETQYF. The CDR3 bases are TGTGCCAGCAGCACCCGGGACAGAAAAGAGACCCAGTACTTC. This rearrangement joins TRBV7-6 to TRBJ2-5; the match to TRBD1 covers 7 bases. Germline loops: CDR1 SGHVS, CDR2 FNYEAQ. V lost 5 bases and J lost 3; bases outside the gene matches: 6. This CDR3 comprises 14 residues.

The CDR3: CASSLVKGQGADTQYF. In DNA form, the CDR3 reads TGTGCCAGCAGCTTAGTTAAGGGACAGGGGGCAGATACGCAGTATTTT. The V gene is TRBV7-9, the J gene TRBJ2-3; the match to TRBD1 covers 11 bases. V shed 1 base and J 4 bases; nucleotides not matched to a gene: 4. Germline V lookup: CDR1 SEHNR, CDR2 FQNEAQ (reference sequence). The CDR3 extends over 16 amino acids.

The chain carries TRBV4-2 and TRBJ2-7; 8 positions match TRBD1. CDR1 and CDR2 from the germline V gene are LGHNA and YNFKEQ. The CDR3 spans 20 residues. Trimming at V came to 2 bases and at J to 5 bases, leaving 23 bases not matched to a gene. In DNA, the CDR3 is TGTGCCAGCAGCCAACCGAGAACGGGACAGGCTCAAACGGGGCCAAACGAGCAGTACTTC. Residues: CASSQPRTGQAQTGPNEQYF.

This clone has only one observation. The chain carries TRBV19 and TRBJ2-7; D is perhaps TRBD1 (6 bases). V was cut by 6 bases and J by 3 bases, with 15 bases left in between. Germline V CDR1 and CDR2: LNHDA, SQIVND (reference sequence). CDR3 length: 14 amino acids. The CDR3 sequence is CASSPGQRGYEQYF. For the CDR3, the DNA is TGTGCCAGTAGCCCAGGACAGAGGGGCTACGAGCAGTACTTC.

This chain joins TRBV13 and TRBJ1-1, with TRBD1 matching 8 bases. The J segment lost 1 base and the V segment lost 5 bases, leaving 6 bases of the junction unmatched. The CDR3 has 15 amino acids. Germline CDR1 and CDR2: PRHDT and FYEKMQ (reference sequence). CDR3 sequence reads: CASSPLGTGNTEAFF. The CDR3, as DNA: TGTGCCAGCAGCCCGCTTGGGACAGGGAACACTGAAGCTTTCTTT.

This clone is a singleton in its sample. The V and J genes are TRBV13 and TRBJ2-7; 7 bases line up with TRBD2. The CDR3 loop spans 14 amino acids. The J segment lost 3 bases and the V segment lost 5 bases, leaving 7 bases of the junction unmatched. CDR1 and CDR2 from the germline V gene are PRHDT and FYEKMQ (reference sequence). CDR3 loop: CASSLEPGGYEQYF. The CDR3 bases are TGTGCCAGCAGCCTGGAGCCGGGGGGCTACGAGCAGTACTTC.

The chain couples TRBV29-1 to TRBJ2-3, with D perhaps matching TRBD1 (5 bases). Trimming stripped 2 bases from V and 4 bases from J, with 13 bases between. There are 14 residues in the CDR3. Germline V gene data show CDR1 as SQVTM and CDR2 as ANQGSEA. The CDR3 DNA follows: TGCAGCGTTGAAATTGGACACATCTCAGATACGCAGTATTTT. Its translation: CSVEIGHISDTQYF.

The CDR3 DNA reads TGCGCCAGCAGCTGGACTAGCGGGTACAATGAGCAGTTCTTC. This encodes CASSWTSGYNEQFF. The chain recombines TRBV5-1 with TRBJ2-1; 11 positions agree with TRBD2. Looked up from germline, CDR1 is SGHRS and CDR2 is YFSETQ. The CDR3 contains 14 residues. Trimming cost V 3 bases and J 4 bases; bases outside gene matches: 0.